This is a list of T cell receptor beta chains from one sample in a study of post-analysis software for immune sequencing data. TCRdb passed the PCR reads through MiXCR, listing each CDR3 protein once. The sample consists of under 650,000 distinct CDR3 sequences, 44% of them appearing once. Sequenced: blood. The receptors were gathered from a girl aged 5 to 17 with multiple sclerosis. CDR3s include the opening cysteine and the closing phenylalanine or tryptophan. A D gene is named only where the DNA matches it firmly. For some rows the clone size is stated as once, few or many, or as a class when expanded; others skip it.

len,v_gene,j_gene,abundance,d_gene,CDR3aa,CDR3nt
13,TRBV20-1,TRBJ2-1,-,-,CSRKTRLSNEQFF,TGCAGCCGGAAGACTAGACTTTCCAATGAGCAGTTCTTC
14,TRBV5-1,TRBJ2-1,-,-,CASTLESSYNEQFF,TGCGCCAGCACCCTAGAAAGCTCCTACAATGAGCAGTTCTTC
15,TRBV10-3,TRBJ1-5,few,TRBD1,CAISLGDRENQPQHF,TGTGCCATCAGTCTGGGGGACAGGGAGAATCAGCCCCAGCATTTT
15,TRBV6-5,TRBJ2-5,few,-,CASSYGGSIGETQYF,TGTGCCAGCAGTTACGGGGGGAGCATTGGAGAGACCCAGTACTTC
15,TRBV7-3,TRBJ2-1,-,TRBD1,CASSFDRAGVNEQFF,TGTGCCAGCAGCTTTGACAGGGCAGGGGTCAATGAGCAGTTCTTC
15,TRBV12-3/TRBV12-4,TRBJ2-5,-,TRBD2,CASSRTSGREETQYF,TGTGCCAGCAGTCGGACTAGCGGGAGGGAAGAGACCCAGTACTTC
13,TRBV12-3/TRBV12-4,TRBJ2-1,-,TRBD2,CASRTSGEETQFF,TGTGCCAGCAGGACTAGCGGCGAAGAGACCCAGTTCTTC
14,TRBV7-9,TRBJ2-7,few,TRBD2,CASSFTSEAYEQYF,TGTGCCAGCAGCTTCACTAGCGAGGCCTACGAGCAGTACTTC
15,TRBV29-1,TRBJ2-6,few,-,CSIRGEDSGANVLTF,TGCAGCATCAGGGGCGAGGACTCTGGGGCCAACGTCCTGACTTTC
14,TRBV28,TRBJ2-5,few,-,CASSLIGSGETQYF,TGTGCCAGCAGTTTAATAGGGAGTGGGGAGACCCAGTACTTC
13,TRBV7-3,TRBJ2-1,-,-,CASSLTLENEQFF,TGTGCCAGCAGCTTAACCCTTGAGAATGAGCAGTTCTTC
15,TRBV12-3/TRBV12-4,TRBJ2-7,-,-,CASSPSPSSYNEQYF,TGTGCCAGCAGCCCCAGTCCGAGCTCCTACAATGAGCAGTACTTC
16,TRBV7-2,TRBJ2-3,-,TRBD2,CASSLVAGGPIDTQYF,TGTGCCAGCAGCTTAGTAGCGGGGGGGCCGATAGATACGCAGTATTTT